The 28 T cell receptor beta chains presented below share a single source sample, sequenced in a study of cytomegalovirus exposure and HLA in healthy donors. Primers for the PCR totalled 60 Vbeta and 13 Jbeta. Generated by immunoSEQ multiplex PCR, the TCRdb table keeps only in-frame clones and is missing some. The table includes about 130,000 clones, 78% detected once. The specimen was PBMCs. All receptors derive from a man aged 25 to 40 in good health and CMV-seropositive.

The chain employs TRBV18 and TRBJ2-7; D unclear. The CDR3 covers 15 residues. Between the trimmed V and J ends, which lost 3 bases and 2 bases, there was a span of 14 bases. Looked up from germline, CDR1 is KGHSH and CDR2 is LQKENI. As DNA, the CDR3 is TGTGCCAGCTCACCGTCCCCCCTAGGCACCTACGAGCAGTACTTC. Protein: CASSPSPLGTYEQYF. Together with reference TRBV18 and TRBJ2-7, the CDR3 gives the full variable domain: NAGVMQNPRHLVRRRGQEARLRCSPMKGHSHVYWYRQLPEEGLKFMVYLQKENIIDESGMPKERFSAEFPKEGPSILRIQQVVRGDSAAYFCASSPSPLGTYEQYFGPGTRLTVT.

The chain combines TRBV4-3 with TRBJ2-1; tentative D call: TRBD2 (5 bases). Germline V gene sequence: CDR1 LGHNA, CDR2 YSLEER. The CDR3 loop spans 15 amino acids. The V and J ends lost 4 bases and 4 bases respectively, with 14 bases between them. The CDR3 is CASSPRGPVYNEQFF. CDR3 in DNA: TGCGCCAGCAGCCCCCGAGGGCCAGTTTACAATGAGCAGTTCTTC.

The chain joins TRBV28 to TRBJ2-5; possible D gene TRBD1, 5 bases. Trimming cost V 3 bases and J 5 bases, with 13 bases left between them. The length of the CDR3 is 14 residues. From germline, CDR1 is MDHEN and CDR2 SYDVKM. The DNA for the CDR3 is TGTGCCAGCAGTTTGGCAGGGTTACTCGAGACCCAGTACTTC. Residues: CASSLAGLLETQYF.

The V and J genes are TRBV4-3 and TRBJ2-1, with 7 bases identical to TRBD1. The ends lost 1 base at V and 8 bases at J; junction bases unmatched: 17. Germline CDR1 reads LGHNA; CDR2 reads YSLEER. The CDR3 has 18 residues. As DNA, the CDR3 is TGCGCCAGCAGCCAAGCAACCGCAGGGACAGCGATTAGGGATGAGCAGTTCTTC. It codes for CASSQATAGTAIRDEQFF.

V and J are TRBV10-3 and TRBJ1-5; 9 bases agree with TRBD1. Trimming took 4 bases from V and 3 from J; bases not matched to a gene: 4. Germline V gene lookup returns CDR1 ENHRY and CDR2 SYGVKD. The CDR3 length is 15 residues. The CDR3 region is CAISVGTGTNQPQHF. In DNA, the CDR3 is TGTGCCATCAGTGTTGGGACAGGGACCAATCAGCCCCAGCATTTT.

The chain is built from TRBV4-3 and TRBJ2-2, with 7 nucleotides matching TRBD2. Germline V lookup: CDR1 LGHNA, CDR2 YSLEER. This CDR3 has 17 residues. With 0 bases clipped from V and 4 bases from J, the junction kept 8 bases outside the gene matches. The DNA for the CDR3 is TGCGCCAGCAGCCAAGAAAGGCGGACTAGAACCACCGGGGAGCTGTTTTTT. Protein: CASSQERRTRTTGELFF.

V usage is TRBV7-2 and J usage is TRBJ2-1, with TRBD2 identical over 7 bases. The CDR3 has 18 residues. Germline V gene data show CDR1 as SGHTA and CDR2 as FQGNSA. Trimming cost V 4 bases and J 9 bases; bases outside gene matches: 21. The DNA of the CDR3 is TGTGCCAGCAGCTCCCCCTCGAGAGCGGGAAGGCCTGGGGTTGAGCAGTTCTTC. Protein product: CASSSPSRAGRPGVEQFF. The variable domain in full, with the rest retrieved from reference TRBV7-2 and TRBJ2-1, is GAGVSQSPSNKVTEKGKDVELRCDPISGHTALYWYRQSLGQGLEFLIYFQGNSAPDKSGLPSDRFSAERTGGSVSTLTIQRTQQEDSAVYLCASSSPSRAGRPGVEQFFGPGTRLTVL.

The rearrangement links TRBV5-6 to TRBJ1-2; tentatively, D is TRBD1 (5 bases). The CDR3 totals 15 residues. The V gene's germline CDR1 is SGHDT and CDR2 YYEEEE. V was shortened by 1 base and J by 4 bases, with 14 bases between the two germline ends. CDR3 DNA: TGTGCCAGCAGCTTGAGGCAGGGAGGAATCTATGGCTACACCTTC. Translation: CASSLRQGGIYGYTF.

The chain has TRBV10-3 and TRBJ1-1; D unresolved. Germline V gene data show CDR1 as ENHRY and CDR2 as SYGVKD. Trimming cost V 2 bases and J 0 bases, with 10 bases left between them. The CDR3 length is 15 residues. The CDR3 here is CAISENLSLNTEAFF. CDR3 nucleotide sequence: TGTGCCATCAGTGAGAATCTTAGTTTGAACACTGAAGCTTTCTTT.

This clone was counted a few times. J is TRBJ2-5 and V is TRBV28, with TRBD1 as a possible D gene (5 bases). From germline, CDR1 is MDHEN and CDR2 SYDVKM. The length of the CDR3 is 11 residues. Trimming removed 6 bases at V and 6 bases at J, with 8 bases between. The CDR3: CASSQGQTQYF. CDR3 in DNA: TGTGCCAGCAGCCAGGGTCAGACCCAGTACTTC.

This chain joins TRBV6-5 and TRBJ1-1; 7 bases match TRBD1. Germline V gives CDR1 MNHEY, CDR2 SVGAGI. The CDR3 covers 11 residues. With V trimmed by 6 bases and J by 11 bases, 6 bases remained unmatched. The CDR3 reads CASRTGVAAFF. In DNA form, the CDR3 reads TGTGCCAGCAGAACAGGGGTGGCGGCTTTCTTT.

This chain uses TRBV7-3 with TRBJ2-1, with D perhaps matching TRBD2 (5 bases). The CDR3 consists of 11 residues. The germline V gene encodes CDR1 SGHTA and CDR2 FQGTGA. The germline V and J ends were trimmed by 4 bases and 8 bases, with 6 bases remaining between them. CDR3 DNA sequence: TGTGCCAGCAGCTCGCGGGATGAGCAGTTCTTC. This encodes CASSSRDEQFF.

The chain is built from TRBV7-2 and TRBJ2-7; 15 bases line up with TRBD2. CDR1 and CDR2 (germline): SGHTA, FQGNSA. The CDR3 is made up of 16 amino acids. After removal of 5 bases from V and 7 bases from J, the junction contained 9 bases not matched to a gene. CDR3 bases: TGTGCCAGCAGCCCCGGACTAGCGGGAGGGTCACGAGAGCAGTACTTC. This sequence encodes CASSPGLAGGSREQYF.

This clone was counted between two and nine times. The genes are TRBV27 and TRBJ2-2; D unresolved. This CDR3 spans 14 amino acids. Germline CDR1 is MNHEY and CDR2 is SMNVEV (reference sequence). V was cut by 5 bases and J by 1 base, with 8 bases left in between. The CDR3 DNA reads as TGTGCCAGCAGTGAACGAGGGAACACCGGGGAGCTGTTTTTT. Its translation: CASSERGNTGELFF.

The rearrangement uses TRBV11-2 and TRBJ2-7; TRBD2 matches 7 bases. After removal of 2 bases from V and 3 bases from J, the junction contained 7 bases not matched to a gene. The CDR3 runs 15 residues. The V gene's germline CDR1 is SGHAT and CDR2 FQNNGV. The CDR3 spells CASSLWASGFYEQYF. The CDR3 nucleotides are TGTGCCAGCAGCTTATGGGCTAGCGGATTCTACGAGCAGTACTTC.

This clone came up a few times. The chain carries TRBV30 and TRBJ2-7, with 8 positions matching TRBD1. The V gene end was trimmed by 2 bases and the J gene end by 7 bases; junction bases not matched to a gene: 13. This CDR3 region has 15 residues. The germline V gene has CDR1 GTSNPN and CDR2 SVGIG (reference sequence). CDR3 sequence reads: CAWSFPRDRLVEQYF. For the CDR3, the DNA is TGTGCCTGGAGTTTTCCCCGGGACAGGCTCGTGGAGCAGTACTTC. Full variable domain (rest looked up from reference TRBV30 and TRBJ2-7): SQTIHQWPATLVQPVGSPLSLECTVEGTSNPNLYWYRQAAGRGLQLLFYSVGIGQISSEVPQNLSASRPQDRQFILSSKKLLLSDSGFYLCAWSFPRDRLVEQYFGPGTRLTVT.

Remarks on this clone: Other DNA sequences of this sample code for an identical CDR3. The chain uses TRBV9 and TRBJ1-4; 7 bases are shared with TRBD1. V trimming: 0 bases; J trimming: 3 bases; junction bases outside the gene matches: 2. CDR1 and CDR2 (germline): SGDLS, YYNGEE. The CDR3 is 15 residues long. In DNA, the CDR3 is TGTGCCAGCAGCGTAGCAGGGACAGCTAATGAAAAACTGTTTTTT. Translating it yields CASSVAGTANEKLFF.

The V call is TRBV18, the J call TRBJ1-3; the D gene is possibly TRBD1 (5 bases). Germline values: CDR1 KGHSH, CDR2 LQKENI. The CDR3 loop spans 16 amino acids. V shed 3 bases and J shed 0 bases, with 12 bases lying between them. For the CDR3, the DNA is TGTGCCAGCTCACCCTCGACAGCTAACTCTGGAAACACCATATATTTT. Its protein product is CASSPSTANSGNTIYF.

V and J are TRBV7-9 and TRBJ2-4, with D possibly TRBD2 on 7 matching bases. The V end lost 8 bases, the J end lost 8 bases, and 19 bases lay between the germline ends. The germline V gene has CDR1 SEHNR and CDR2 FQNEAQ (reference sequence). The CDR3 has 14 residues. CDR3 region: CASSLGGGGDIQYF. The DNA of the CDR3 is TGTGCCAGCTCCTTAGGGGGGGGCGGGGACATTCAGTACTTC.

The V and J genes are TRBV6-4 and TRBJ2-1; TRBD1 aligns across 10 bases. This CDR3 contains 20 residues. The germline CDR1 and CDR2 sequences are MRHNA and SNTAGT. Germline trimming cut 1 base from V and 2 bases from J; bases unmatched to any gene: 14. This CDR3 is CASSDWGDRGVPSPYNEQFF. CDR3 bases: TGTGCCAGCAGTGACTGGGGGGACAGGGGTGTCCCTAGTCCCTACAATGAGCAGTTCTTC.

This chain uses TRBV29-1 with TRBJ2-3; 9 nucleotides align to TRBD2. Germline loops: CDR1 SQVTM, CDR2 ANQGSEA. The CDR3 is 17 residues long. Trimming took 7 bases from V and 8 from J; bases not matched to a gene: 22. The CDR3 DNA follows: TGCAGCGCTTCACCCCCCGGACTAGCGTTTAGTATTGGTACGCAGTATTTT. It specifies CSASPPGLAFSIGTQYF.

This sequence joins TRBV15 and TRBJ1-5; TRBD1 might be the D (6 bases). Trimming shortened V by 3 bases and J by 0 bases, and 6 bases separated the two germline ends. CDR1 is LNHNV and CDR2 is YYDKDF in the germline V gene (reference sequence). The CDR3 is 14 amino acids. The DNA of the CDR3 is TGTGCCACCAGCAGGGGACATAGCAATCAGCCCCAGCATTTT. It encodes CATSRGHSNQPQHF.

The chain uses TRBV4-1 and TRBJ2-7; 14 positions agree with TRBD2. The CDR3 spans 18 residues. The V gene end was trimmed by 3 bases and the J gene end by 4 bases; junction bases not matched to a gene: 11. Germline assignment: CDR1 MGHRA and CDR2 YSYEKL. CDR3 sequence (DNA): TGCGCCAGCAGCCAGGGACTAGCGGGAGACAGATCTCCTTACGAGCAGTACTTC. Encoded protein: CASSQGLAGDRSPYEQYF.

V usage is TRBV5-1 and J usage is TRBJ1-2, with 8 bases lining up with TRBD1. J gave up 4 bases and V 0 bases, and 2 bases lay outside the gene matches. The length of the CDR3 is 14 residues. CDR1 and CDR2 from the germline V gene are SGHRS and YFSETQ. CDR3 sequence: CASSLGQGAYGYTF. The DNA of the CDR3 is TGCGCCAGCAGCTTGGGTCAGGGGGCCTATGGCTACACCTTC.

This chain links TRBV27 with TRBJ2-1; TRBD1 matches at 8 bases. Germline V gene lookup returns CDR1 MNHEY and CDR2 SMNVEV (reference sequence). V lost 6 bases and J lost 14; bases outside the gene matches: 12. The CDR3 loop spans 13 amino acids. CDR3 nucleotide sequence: TGTGCCAGCAGAAGGACCGGGACAGGACTAAAGTTCTTC. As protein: CASRRTGTGLKFF.

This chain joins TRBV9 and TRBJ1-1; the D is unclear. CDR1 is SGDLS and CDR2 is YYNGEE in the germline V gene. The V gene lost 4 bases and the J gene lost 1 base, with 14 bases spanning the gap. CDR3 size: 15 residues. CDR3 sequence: CASSLVERSNTEAFF. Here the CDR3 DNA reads TGTGCCAGCAGCCTAGTAGAGAGGTCGAACACTGAAGCTTTCTTT.

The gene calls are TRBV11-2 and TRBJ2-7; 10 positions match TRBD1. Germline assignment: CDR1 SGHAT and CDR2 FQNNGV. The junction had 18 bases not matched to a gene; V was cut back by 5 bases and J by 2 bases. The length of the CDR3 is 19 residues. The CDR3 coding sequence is TGTGCCAGCAGCGGACTGACAGGGGGCGGCGGGGGAATCCCCTACGAGCAGTACTTC. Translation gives CASSGLTGGGGGIPYEQYF.

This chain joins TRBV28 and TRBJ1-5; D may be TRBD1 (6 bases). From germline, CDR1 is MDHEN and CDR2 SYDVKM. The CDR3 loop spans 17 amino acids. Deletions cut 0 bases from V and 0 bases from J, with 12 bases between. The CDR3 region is CASSLWGARDSNQPQHF. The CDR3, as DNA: TGTGCCAGCAGTTTATGGGGGGCCAGGGATAGCAATCAGCCCCAGCATTTT.